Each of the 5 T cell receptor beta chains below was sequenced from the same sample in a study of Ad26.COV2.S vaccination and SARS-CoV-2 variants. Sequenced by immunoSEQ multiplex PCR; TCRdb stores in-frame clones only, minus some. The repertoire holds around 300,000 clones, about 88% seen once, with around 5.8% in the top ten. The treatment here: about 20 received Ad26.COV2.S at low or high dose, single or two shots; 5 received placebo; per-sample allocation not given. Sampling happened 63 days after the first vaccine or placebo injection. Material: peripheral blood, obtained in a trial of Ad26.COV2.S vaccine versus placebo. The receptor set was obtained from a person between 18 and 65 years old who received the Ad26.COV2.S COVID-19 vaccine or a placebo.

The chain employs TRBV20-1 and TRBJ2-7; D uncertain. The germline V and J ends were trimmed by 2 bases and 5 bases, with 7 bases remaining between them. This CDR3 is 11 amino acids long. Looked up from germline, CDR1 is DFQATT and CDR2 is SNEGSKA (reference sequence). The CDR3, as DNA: TGCAGTGCTAGACATGACCACGAGCAGTACTTC. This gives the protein CSARHDHEQYF.

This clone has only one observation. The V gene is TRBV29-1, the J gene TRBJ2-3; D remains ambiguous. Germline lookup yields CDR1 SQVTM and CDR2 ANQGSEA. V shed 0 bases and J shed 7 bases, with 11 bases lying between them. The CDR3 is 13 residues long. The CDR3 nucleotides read TGCAGCGTTGAAGATCGGGCGGAAAATACGCAGTATTTT. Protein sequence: CSVEDRAENTQYF.

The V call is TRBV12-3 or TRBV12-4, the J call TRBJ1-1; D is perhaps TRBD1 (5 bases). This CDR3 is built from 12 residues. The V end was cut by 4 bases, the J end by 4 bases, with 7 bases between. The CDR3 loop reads CASSWGGTEAFF. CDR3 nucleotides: TGTGCCAGCAGTTGGGGCGGCACTGAAGCTTTCTTT.

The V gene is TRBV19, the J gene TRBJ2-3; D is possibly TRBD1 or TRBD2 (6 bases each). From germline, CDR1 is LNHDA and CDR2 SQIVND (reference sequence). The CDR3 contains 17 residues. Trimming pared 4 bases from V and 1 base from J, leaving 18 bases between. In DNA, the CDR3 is TGTGCCAGTAGTACCCCCGGAGGGGGGCTAGGCACAGATACGCAGTATTTT. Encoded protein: CASSTPGGGLGTDTQYF.

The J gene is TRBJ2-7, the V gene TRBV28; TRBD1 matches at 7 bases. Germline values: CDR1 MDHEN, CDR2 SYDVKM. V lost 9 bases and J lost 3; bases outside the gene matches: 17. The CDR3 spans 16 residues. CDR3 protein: CASRPPGTAVSYEQYF. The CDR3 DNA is TGTGCCAGTCGGCCCCCGGGGACAGCGGTTAGCTACGAGCAGTACTTC. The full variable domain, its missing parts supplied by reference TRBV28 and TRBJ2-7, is DVKVTQSSRYLVKRTGEKVFLECVQDMDHENMFWYRQDPGLGLRLIYFSYDVKMKEKGDIPEGYSVSREKKERFSLILESASTNQTSMYLCASRPPGTAVSYEQYFGPGTRLTVT.